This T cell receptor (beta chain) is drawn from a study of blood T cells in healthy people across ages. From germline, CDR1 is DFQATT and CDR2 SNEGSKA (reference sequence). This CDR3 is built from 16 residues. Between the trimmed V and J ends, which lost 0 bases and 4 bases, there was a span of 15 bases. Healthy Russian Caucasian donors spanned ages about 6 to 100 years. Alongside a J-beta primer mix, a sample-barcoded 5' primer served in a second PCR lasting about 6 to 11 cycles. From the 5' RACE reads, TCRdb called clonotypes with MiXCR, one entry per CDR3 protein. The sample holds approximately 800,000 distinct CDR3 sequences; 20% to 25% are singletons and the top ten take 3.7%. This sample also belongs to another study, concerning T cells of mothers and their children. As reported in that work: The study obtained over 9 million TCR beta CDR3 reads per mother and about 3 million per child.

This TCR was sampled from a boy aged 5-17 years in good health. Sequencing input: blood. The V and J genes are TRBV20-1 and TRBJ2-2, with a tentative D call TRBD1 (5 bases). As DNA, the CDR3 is TGCAGTGCTAGAGATAGTCGGGCCAGGGCCACCGGGGAGCTGTTTTTT. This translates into CSARDSRARATGELFF.